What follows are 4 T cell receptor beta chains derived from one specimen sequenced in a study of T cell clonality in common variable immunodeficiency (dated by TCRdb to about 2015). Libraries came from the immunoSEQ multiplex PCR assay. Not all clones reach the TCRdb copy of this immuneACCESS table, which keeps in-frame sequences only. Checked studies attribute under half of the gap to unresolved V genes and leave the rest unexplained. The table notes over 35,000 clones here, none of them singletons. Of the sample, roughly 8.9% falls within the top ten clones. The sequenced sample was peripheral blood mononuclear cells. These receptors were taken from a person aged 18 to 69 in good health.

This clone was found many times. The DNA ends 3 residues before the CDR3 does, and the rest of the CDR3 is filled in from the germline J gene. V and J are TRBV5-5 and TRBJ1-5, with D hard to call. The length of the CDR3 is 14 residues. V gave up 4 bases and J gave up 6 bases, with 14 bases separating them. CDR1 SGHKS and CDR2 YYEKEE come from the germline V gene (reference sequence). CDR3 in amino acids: CASSPGGWGQPQHF. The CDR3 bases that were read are TGTGCCAGCAGCCCTGGCGGGTGGGGTCAGCCC.

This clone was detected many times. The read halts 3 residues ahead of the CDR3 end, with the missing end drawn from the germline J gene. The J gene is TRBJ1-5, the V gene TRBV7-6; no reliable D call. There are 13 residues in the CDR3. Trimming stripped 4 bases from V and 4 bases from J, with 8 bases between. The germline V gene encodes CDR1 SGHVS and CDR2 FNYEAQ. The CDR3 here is CASSSRLNQPQHF. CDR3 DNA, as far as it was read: TGTGCCAGCAGCTCGCGTCTGAATCAGCCC.

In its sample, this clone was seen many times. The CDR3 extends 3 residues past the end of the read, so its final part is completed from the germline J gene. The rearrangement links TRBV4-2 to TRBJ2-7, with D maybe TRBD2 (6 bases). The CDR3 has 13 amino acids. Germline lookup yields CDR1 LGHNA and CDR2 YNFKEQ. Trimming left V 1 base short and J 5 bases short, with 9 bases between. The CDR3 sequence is CASSQGRGDEQYF. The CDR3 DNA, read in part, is TGTGCCAGCAGCCAAGGGCGGGGAGACGAG.

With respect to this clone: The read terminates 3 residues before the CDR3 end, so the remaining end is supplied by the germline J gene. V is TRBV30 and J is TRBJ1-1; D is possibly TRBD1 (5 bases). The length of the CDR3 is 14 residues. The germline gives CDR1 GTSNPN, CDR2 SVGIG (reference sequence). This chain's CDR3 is CAWSVQDTNYEAFF. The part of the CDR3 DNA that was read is TGTGCCTGGAGTGTACAGGACACCAACTACGAG.